This T cell receptor (beta chain) stems from a study of T cells after yellow fever vaccination. The study's findings and limits: The study noted that FACS-sorted repertoires could contain abundant clonotypes contaminating from the bulk population. Clonotypes found in both CD4 and CD8 compartments made up a small share.

This clonotype was seen just once. Its antigen is still unknown. 5'RACE template switching generated TCR cDNA, adding a universal primer site and UMIs. Using its own MiXCR run on the 5' RACE reads, TCRdb lists one record per CDR3 protein. This sample has just under 600,000 distinct CDR3 sequences, with roughly 12% found just once. This clonotype was sampled from a man younger than 40 who received the YFV17D yellow fever vaccine. Sequencing was performed on PBMCs, taken on the day of the yellow fever booster vaccination.

CDR3 residues: CASSQDPQGASNEQFF. The CDR3 DNA reads TGTGCCAGCAGCCAAGATCCGCAGGGGGCGTCCAATGAGCAGTTCTTC. The chain has TRBV4-2 and TRBJ2-1; TRBD1 matches at 8 bases. Germline V CDR1 and CDR2: LGHNA, YNFKEQ. J gave up 6 bases and V 0 bases, and 7 bases lay outside the gene matches. The length of the CDR3 is 16 residues.